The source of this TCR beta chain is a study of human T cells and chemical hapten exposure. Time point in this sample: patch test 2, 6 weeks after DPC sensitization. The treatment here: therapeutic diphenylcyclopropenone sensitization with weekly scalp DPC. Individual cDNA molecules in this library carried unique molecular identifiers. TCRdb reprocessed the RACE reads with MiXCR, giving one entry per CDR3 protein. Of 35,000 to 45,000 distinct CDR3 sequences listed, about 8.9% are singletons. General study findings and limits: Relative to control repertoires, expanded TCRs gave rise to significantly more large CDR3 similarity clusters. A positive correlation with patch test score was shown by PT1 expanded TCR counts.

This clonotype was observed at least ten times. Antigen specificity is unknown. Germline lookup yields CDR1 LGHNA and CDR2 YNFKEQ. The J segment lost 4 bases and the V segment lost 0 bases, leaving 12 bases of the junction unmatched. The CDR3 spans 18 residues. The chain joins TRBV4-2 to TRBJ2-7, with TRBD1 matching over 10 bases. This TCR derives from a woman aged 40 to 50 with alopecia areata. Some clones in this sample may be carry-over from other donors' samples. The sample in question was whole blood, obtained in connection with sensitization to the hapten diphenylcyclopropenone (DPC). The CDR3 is CASSQDTPSGTGVYEQYF. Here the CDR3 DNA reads TGTGCCAGCAGCCAAGATACCCCCTCCGGGACAGGGGTGTACGAGCAGTACTTC.